These 19 T cell receptor beta chains share one sample of origin, sequenced in a study of regulatory T cells in long-lasting Graves disease. Regarding time point: newly diagnosed GD, antithyroid drugs for less than 3 months. PBMC RNA served as the TCR library source. iRepertoire HTBI primers and Arm-PCR of CDR3 regions built TCR beta libraries. Each CDR3 protein gets one entry after TCRdb re-called the multiplex PCR reads with MiXCR. The table includes about 220,000 distinct CDR3 sequences, roughly 19% detected once. These records were also assigned to another study, of T cells in Graves' hyperthyroidism and ophthalmopathy.

This specimen was peripheral blood mononuclear cells (PBMCs), taken at new diagnosis, from a patient treated with antithyroid drugs. The receptors were gathered from a woman in her 30s with Graves disease.

This clonotype was seen repeatedly, ten times or more. The chain joins TRBV6-5 to TRBJ1-5; D gene ambiguous. Germline V CDR1 and CDR2: MNHEY, SVGAGI. The CDR3 sequence is 15 residues long. The ends were cut back, 2 bases at V and 3 bases at J, with 11 bases in the middle. The CDR3 spells CASSYGRRLNQPQHF. The DNA for the CDR3 is TGTGCCAGCAGTTACGGGCGACGGCTCAATCAGCCCCAGCATTTT.

This clonotype was recorded a few times. The chain uses TRBV9 and TRBJ2-6; no clear D gene. The ends were cut back, 0 bases at V and 0 bases at J, with 10 bases in the middle. CDR3 length equals 17 residues. Germline CDR1 is SGDLS and CDR2 is YYNGEE. The CDR3 DNA reads as TGTGCCAGCAGCGTAGAAGTTGGATACTCTGGGGCCAACGTCCTGACTTTC. Translated, it gives CASSVEVGYSGANVLTF.

In its sample, this clonotype was seen a few times. This sequence joins TRBV6-1 and TRBJ1-4; D gene uncertain. The germline CDR1 and CDR2 sequences are MNHNS and SASEGT. The V gene lost 6 bases and the J gene lost 1 base, with 12 bases spanning the gap. The CDR3 covers 15 residues. CDR3 residues: CASSAGRLTNEKLFF. The CDR3 nucleotides are TGTGCCAGCAGCGCAGGACGGCTAACTAATGAAAAACTGTTTTTT.

The table lists this clonotype with many counts. This rearrangement joins TRBV3-1 to TRBJ2-5; D is undetermined. Germline V lookup: CDR1 LGHDT, CDR2 YNNKEL (reference sequence). CDR3 length: 15 residues. V was pared by 0 bases and J by 3 bases, with 11 bases between. Here the CDR3 DNA reads TGTGCCAGCAGCCAAGAAATACACCCAGAAGAGACCCAGTACTTC. It is translated as CASSQEIHPEETQYF.

With respect to this clonotype: A much larger clonotype is one base distant, so this may be a read error. V is TRBV9 and J is TRBJ2-1, with D tentatively TRBD1 (6 bases). V was trimmed by 4 bases and J by 5 bases, leaving 16 bases between them. Germline assignment: CDR1 SGDLS and CDR2 YYNGEE. This CDR3 contains 15 residues. Here the CDR3 DNA reads TGTGCCAGCAGCCCCCGGACAGAGAGAAACAATGAGCAGTTCTTC. Translating it yields CASSPRTERNNEQFF.

Comments on this clonotype: A read error likely explains this, since a far larger clone differs by one base. The chain is built from TRBV7-9 and TRBJ2-7, with TRBD2 as a possible D gene (6 bases). Germline V gives CDR1 SEHNR, CDR2 FQNEAQ (reference sequence). The CDR3 totals 16 residues. With 1 base removed from V and 9 bases from J, the gap between germline ends came to 22 bases. For the CDR3, the DNA is TGTGCCAGCAGCTTAGATCGGGGGTTAGCGTCGGACGGGCAGTACTTC. Translating it yields CASSLDRGLASDGQYF.

The V call is TRBV24-1, the J call TRBJ2-3; 12 nucleotides match TRBD2. V lost 9 bases, J lost 4 bases, and 4 bases stayed unmatched. The CDR3 extends over 14 amino acids. Germline-derived CDR1 and CDR2 are KGHDR and SFDVKD. This CDR3 reads CATRLAGDSDTQYF. The CDR3 DNA follows: TGTGCCACCCGACTAGCGGGAGACTCAGATACGCAGTATTTT.

This clonotype has ten or more counts. A much larger clone lies a single base off, so this may be a read error. The V gene is TRBV28, the J gene TRBJ1-5; 7 bases match TRBD1. The germline gives CDR1 MDHEN, CDR2 SYDVKM. This CDR3 contains 15 residues. Trimming removed 4 bases from V and 5 bases from J; junction bases left unmatched: 8. CDR3 loop: CASSSDRETYQPQHF. The CDR3, as DNA: TGTGCCAGCAGTTCTGACAGGGAGACGTATCAGCCCCAGCATTTT.

This clonotype was recorded many times. The CDR3 here is CASTTRGAGAEAFF. DNA of the CDR3: TGTGCCAGCACTACTCGAGGGGCAGGGGCTGAAGCTTTCTTT. V is TRBV28 and J is TRBJ1-1; maybe TRBD1 (6 bases). V was clipped by 7 bases and J by 6 bases, with 18 bases between them. This CDR3 has 14 amino acids. The germline V gene encodes CDR1 MDHEN and CDR2 SYDVKM.

This clonotype has at least ten counts. V gene TRBV3-1 combines with J gene TRBJ2-1; D not resolved. Per the germline V gene, CDR1 is LGHDT and CDR2 is YNNKEL (reference sequence). Trimming left V 6 bases short and J 0 bases short, with 15 bases between. The CDR3 consists of 16 residues. In nucleotides, the CDR3 is TGTGCCAGCAGGCATGGCCGCCCGAGCTCCTACAATGAGCAGTTCTTC. Encoded protein: CASRHGRPSSYNEQFF.

The sample holds many counts of this clonotype. V is TRBV5-6 and J is TRBJ2-7, with a tentative D call TRBD1 (5 bases). Germline CDR1 is SGHDT and CDR2 is YYEEEE. This CDR3 comprises 15 residues. V lost 4 bases to trimming and J lost 4 bases, with 18 bases between them. The CDR3 loop is CASSGPKGQGYEQYF. The DNA for the CDR3 is TGTGCCAGCAGCGGACCGAAGGGGCAGGGTTACGAGCAGTACTTC.

The sample holds many counts of this clonotype. J is TRBJ1-3 and V is TRBV28, with a possible D match to TRBD1 (6 bases). V was clipped by 3 bases and J by 0 bases, with 12 bases between them. Germline lookup yields CDR1 MDHEN and CDR2 SYDVKM. This CDR3 is built from 16 residues. The CDR3 region is CASSFSRGYSGNTIYF. As DNA, the CDR3 is TGTGCCAGCAGTTTCTCCAGGGGCTACTCTGGAAACACCATATATTTT.

This sequence joins TRBV2 and TRBJ2-5, with 10 bases lining up with TRBD1. The germline V gene encodes CDR1 SNHLY and CDR2 FYNNEI. This CDR3 has 16 residues. V shed 4 bases and J 4 bases; nucleotides not matched to a gene: 9. The CDR3 here is CASSGAVRDRGETQYF. CDR3 DNA sequence: TGTGCCAGCAGTGGGGCTGTCCGGGACAGGGGAGAGACCCAGTACTTC.

This clonotype has just one count. A read error likely explains this, since a far larger clone differs by one base. CDR3: CASSATSGGETQYF. The CDR3 nucleotides read TGTGCCAGCAGTGCGACTAGCGGAGGGGAGACCCAGTACTTC. The chain links TRBV28 to TRBJ2-7; TRBD2 aligns across 9 bases. The DNA end favors TRBJ2-5, so the J call may be wrong. The CDR3 is 14 residues long. Per the germline V gene, CDR1 is MDHEN and CDR2 is SYDVKM.

This clonotype was recorded once. The J gene is TRBJ2-3, the V gene TRBV5-1; 9 nucleotides agree with TRBD2. J was trimmed by 3 bases and V by 2 bases; bases with no gene match: 7. The CDR3 consists of 16 residues. From germline, CDR1 is SGHRS and CDR2 YFSETQ. The CDR3 region has the DNA TGCGCCAGCAGCTTACTTAGCGGGAGTAGGACAGATACGCAGTATTTT. The encoded protein is CASSLLSGSRTDTQYF. Supplemented by reference TRBV5-1 and TRBJ2-3, the full variable domain reads KAGVTQTPRYLIKTRGQQVTLSCSPISGHRSVSWYQQTPGQGLQFLFEYFSETQRNKGNFPGRFSGRQFSNSRSEMNVSTLELGDSALYLCASSLLSGSRTDTQYFGPGTRLTVL.

This clonotype was observed many times. The rearrangement joins TRBV28 to TRBJ1-2; D unclear. The CDR3 contains 13 residues. The ends were cut back, 6 bases at V and 2 bases at J, with 10 bases in the middle. CDR1 and CDR2 (germline): MDHEN, SYDVKM. The CDR3 is CASSFGQNYGYTF. The CDR3 region has the DNA TGTGCCAGCAGCTTCGGGCAAAACTATGGCTACACCTTC.

This clonotype was picked up many times. The chain is built from TRBV28 and TRBJ1-6; D might be TRBD1 (5 bases). CDR3 length: 13 amino acids. Germline V gives CDR1 MDHEN, CDR2 SYDVKM. The V end lost 2 bases, the J end lost 10 bases, and 9 bases lay between the germline ends. CDR3 coding DNA: TGTGCCAGCAGTTTACAGGGAAGGTCACCCCTCCACTTT. This sequence encodes CASSLQGRSPLHF.

This clonotype came up many times. This chain joins TRBV5-5 and TRBJ1-1, with D possibly TRBD1 on 5 matching bases. CDR1 and CDR2 from the germline V gene are SGHKS and YYEKEE (reference sequence). CDR3 length: 13 amino acids. V lost 0 bases and J 7 bases, leaving 10 bases between the germline ends. The CDR3 is CASSLEWGSEAFF. The CDR3 nucleotides read TGTGCCAGCAGCTTGGAATGGGGGAGTGAAGCTTTCTTT.

This clonotype was counted many times. This chain uses TRBV24-1 with TRBJ2-5; D ambiguous. CDR1 is KGHDR and CDR2 is SFDVKD in the germline V gene. The CDR3 contains 12 residues. Between the trimmed V and J ends, which lost 1 base and 5 bases, there was a span of 4 bases. CDR3 DNA sequence: TGTGCCACCAGTGATTTCGGCGAGACCCAGTACTTC. Amino acids: CATSDFGETQYF.